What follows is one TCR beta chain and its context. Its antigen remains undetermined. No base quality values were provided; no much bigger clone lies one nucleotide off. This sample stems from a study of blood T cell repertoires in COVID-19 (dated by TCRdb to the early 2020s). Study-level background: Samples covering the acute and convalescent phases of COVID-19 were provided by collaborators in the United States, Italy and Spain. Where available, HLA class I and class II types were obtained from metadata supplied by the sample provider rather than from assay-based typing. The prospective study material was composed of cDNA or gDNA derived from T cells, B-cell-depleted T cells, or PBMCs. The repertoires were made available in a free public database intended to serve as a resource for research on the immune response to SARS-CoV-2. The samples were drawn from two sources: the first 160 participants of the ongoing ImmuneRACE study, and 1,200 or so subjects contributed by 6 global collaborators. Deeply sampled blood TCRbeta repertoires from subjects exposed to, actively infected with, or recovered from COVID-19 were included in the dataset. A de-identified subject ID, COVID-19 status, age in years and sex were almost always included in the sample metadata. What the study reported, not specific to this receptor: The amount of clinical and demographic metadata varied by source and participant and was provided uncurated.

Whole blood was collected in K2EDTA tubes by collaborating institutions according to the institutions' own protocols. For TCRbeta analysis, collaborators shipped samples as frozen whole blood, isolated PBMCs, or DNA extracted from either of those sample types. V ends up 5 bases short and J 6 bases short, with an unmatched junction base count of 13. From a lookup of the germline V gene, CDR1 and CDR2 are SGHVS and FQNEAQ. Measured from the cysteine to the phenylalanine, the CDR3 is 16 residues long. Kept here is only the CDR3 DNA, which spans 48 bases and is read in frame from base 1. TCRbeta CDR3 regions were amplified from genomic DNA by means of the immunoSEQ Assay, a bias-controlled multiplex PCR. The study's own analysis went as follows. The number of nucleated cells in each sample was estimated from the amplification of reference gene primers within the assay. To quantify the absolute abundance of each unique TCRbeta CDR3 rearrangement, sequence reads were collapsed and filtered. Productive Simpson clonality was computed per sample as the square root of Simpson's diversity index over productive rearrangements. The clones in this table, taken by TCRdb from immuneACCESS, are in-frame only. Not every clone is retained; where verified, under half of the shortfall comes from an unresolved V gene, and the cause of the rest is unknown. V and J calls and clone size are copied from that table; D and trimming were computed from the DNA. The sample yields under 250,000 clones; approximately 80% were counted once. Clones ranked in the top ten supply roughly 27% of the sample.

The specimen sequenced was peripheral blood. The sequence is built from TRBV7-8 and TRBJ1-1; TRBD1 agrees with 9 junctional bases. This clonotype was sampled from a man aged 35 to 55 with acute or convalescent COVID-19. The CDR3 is CASSLRTGASYSEAFF. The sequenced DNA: TGTGCCAGCAGCCTGCGGACAGGGGCTAGTTATTCTGAAGCTTTCTTT. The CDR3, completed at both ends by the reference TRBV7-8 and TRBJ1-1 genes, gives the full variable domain GAGVSQSPRYKVAKRGQDVALRCDPISGHVSLFWYQQALGQGPEFLTYFQNEAQLDKSGLPSDRFFAERPEGSVSTLKIQRTQQEDSAVYLCASSLRTGASYSEAFFGQGTRLTVV.